A selection of T cell receptor beta chains follows, all from one sample in a study of T cells in Graves' hyperthyroidism and ophthalmopathy. TCRdb analysed the multiplex PCR reads with MiXCR anew, one entry per CDR3 protein. Found here are 300,000 to 450,000 distinct CDR3 sequences, about a sixth of them singletons; the top ten hold approximately 33%. The specimen sequenced was blood. Receptor source: a woman in her twenties or thirties with Graves' hyperthyroidism that later progressed to Graves' ophthalmopathy. Both conserved end residues are part of each CDR3. The D gene is left open where the match is weak. The size of a clone is reported for some rows only, either as once, few or many, or as a class for expanded clones.

d_gene: TRBD1; abundance: .; v_gene: TRBV20-1; j_gene: TRBJ2-5; len: 15; CDR3aa: CSANNPTGGMETQYF; CDR3nt: TGCAGTGCTAACAACCCGACAGGGGGCATGGAGACCCAGTACTTC
d_gene: TRBD2; abundance: .; v_gene: TRBV2; j_gene: TRBJ2-1; len: 15; CDR3aa: CASSEEGTSWYGQFF; CDR3nt: TGTGCCAGCAGTGAAGAGGGGACTAGCTGGTATGGGCAGTTCTTC
d_gene: .; abundance: many; v_gene: TRBV5-1; j_gene: TRBJ2-2; len: 16; CDR3aa: CASSSAPGANTGELFF; CDR3nt: TGCGCCAGCAGTTCAGCGCCTGGCGCGAACACCGGGGAGCTGTTTTTT
d_gene: TRBD2; abundance: .; v_gene: TRBV19; j_gene: TRBJ2-7; len: 15; CDR3aa: CASRAASGLTYEQYF; CDR3nt: TGTGCCAGTAGGGCGGCTAGCGGATTAACCTACGAGCAGTACTTC
d_gene: TRBD1; abundance: many; v_gene: TRBV2; j_gene: TRBJ2-7; len: 14; CDR3aa: CASSVGTGGYEQYF; CDR3nt: TGTGCCAGCAGTGTCGGGACAGGGGGTTACGAGCAGTACTTC
d_gene: .; abundance: few; v_gene: TRBV5-1; j_gene: TRBJ1-1; len: 15; CDR3aa: CASSLVAGQNTEAFF; CDR3nt: TGCGCCAGCAGCTTGGTTGCAGGGCAGAACACTGAAGCTTTCTTT
d_gene: .; abundance: many; v_gene: TRBV7-2; j_gene: TRBJ1-6; len: 13; CDR3aa: CASSLNLYSPLHF; CDR3nt: TGTGCCAGCAGCTTAAACTTGTATTCACCCCTCCACTTT
d_gene: TRBD2; abundance: many; v_gene: TRBV7-9; j_gene: TRBJ2-1; len: 16; CDR3aa: CASSLYSSGIGNEQFF; CDR3nt: TGTGCCAGCAGCTTATACTCTAGCGGGATTGGTAATGAGCAGTTCTTC
d_gene: TRBD2; abundance: .; v_gene: TRBV15; j_gene: TRBJ2-1; len: 16; CDR3aa: CATSSDLAGAYNKQFF; CDR3nt: TGTGCCACCAGCAGCGACTTGGCGGGAGCCTACAATAAGCAGTTCTTC
d_gene: .; abundance: .; v_gene: TRBV4-2; j_gene: TRBJ1-3; len: 16; CDR3aa: CASSQGIGILGNTIYF; CDR3nt: TGTGCCAGCAGCCAAGGGATCGGCATACTTGGAAACACCATATATTTT
d_gene: .; abundance: .; v_gene: TRBV14; j_gene: TRBJ2-2; len: 15; CDR3aa: CASSLHLGGAGELFF; CDR3nt: TGTGCCAGCAGCCTTCACCTGGGGGGCGCCGGGGAGCTGTTTTTT
d_gene: .; abundance: few; v_gene: TRBV25-1; j_gene: TRBJ1-5; len: 16; CDR3aa: CASSESRQAFNQPQHF; CDR3nt: TGTGCCAGCAGTGAATCAAGGCAGGCGTTCAATCAGCCCCAGCATTTT
d_gene: TRBD1; abundance: few; v_gene: TRBV4-1; j_gene: TRBJ1-1; len: 14; CDR3aa: CASSQAGTGVEAFF; CDR3nt: TGCGCCAGCAGCCAGGCCGGGACAGGGGTTGAAGCTTTCTTT
d_gene: .; abundance: many; v_gene: TRBV30; j_gene: TRBJ1-2; len: 14; CDR3aa: CAWSANRANYGYTF; CDR3nt: TGTGCCTGGAGCGCTAACAGGGCTAACTATGGCTACACCTTC
d_gene: .; abundance: few; v_gene: TRBV27; j_gene: TRBJ1-2; len: 13; CDR3aa: CASSFSFGGGYTF; CDR3nt: TGTGCCAGCAGTTTTTCTTTCGGGGGGGGCTACACCTTC
d_gene: .; abundance: few; v_gene: TRBV27; j_gene: TRBJ2-5; len: 12; CDR3aa: CASRTFTGLQYF; CDR3nt: TGTGCCAGCAGAACTTTTACAGGGTTACAGTACTTC
d_gene: .; abundance: many; v_gene: TRBV2; j_gene: TRBJ2-3; len: 14; CDR3aa: CASDGGTSTDTQYF; CDR3nt: TGTGCCAGCGATGGCGGTACTAGCACAGATACGCAGTATTTT
d_gene: .; abundance: many; v_gene: TRBV19; j_gene: TRBJ1-2; len: 13; CDR3aa: CASSKTVNYGYTF; CDR3nt: TGTGCCAGTAGTAAGACAGTTAACTATGGCTACACCTTC
d_gene: TRBD1; abundance: few; v_gene: TRBV20-1; j_gene: TRBJ2-7; len: 13; CDR3aa: CSARRTGSYEQYF; CDR3nt: TGCAGTGCTAGAAGGACAGGGTCCTACGAGCAGTACTTC
d_gene: .; abundance: .; v_gene: TRBV19; j_gene: TRBJ2-3; len: 13; CDR3aa: CASSIGSTDTQYF; CDR3nt: TGTGCCAGTAGTATCGGCAGCACAGATACGCAGTATTTT